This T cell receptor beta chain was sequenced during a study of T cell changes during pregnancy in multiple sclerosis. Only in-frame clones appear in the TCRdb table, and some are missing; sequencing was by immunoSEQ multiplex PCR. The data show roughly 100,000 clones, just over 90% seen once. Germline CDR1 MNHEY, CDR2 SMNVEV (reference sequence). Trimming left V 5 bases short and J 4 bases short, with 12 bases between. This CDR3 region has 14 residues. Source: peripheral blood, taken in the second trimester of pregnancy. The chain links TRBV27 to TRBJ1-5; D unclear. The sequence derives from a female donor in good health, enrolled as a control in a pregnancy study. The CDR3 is CASSPGMPNQPQHF. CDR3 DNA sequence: TGTGCCAGCAGTCCGGGTATGCCTAATCAGCCCCAGCATTTT.